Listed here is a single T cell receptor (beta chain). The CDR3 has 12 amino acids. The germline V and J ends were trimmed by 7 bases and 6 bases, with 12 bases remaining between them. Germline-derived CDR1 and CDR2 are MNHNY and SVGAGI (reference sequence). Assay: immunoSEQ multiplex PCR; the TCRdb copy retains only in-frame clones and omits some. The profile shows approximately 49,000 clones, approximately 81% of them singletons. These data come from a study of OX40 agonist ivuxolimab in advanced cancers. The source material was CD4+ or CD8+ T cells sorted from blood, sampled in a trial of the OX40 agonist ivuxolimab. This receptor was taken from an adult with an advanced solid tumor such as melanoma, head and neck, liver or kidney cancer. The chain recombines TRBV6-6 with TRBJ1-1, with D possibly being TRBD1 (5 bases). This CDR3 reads CASTHGGAEAFF. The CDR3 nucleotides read TGTGCCAGCACCCATGGGGGAGCTGAAGCTTTCTTT.